This TCR beta chain comes out of a study of cytomegalovirus exposure and HLA in healthy donors. At the level of the study: Early release data held some 79 million unique TCRs from HLA-typed donors. Broader study findings: V- and J-gene trimming of TCR beta was linked (in a later analysis) to a missense DCLRE1C variant. Fewer N-insertions than the approximately 680-donor mean were reportedly shown by an Asian-associated ancestry cluster in a later analysis. In a later analysis, the majority of CMV-associated beta chains seemingly showed HLA restriction.

The CDR3 contains 15 residues. V was pared by 6 bases and J by 4 bases, with 12 bases of the junction left unmatched. Germline V gene lookup returns CDR1 SNHLY and CDR2 FYNNEI. About this clone: Its cognate antigen is unknown.

13 Jbeta primers and 60 Vbeta primers were used for the PCR. TCRdb keeps only in-frame clones here, not all; method: immunoSEQ multiplex PCR. The table includes 60,000 to 90,000 clones, more than 65% detected once. The rearrangement joins TRBV2 to TRBJ2-7; 7 bases are shared with TRBD1. Sequencing was carried out using PBMCs. The origin of this receptor is a man aged 70-80 years in good health and CMV-seropositive. CDR3 protein: CASSDRGRGFYEQYF. CDR3 nucleotides: TGTGCCAGCAGCGACCGGGGCAGGGGGTTTTACGAGCAGTACTTC.